These 14 T cell receptor beta chains were all obtained from the same sample, sequenced in a study of T cells in Graves' hyperthyroidism and ophthalmopathy. Using RNA transcripts as the source, TCR beta CDR3 regions were amplified. Carried out on the TCR CDR3, a first-round RT-PCR used the HTBI primer set. Each CDR3 protein is one row after TCRdb ran MiXCR on the multiplex PCR reads. The table has 280,000 or so distinct CDR3 sequences, roughly 15% seen once. Source material: blood. These receptors were obtained from a woman in her forties or fifties with Graves' hyperthyroidism that later progressed to Graves' ophthalmopathy.

CDR3: CASNPGTGNTEAFF. DNA for the CDR3: TGTGCCAGTAACCCCGGGACAGGGAACACTGAAGCTTTCTTT. The chain recombines TRBV19 with TRBJ1-1; 8 bases line up with TRBD1. Germline V lookup: CDR1 LNHDA, CDR2 SQIVND (reference sequence). The CDR3 is made up of 14 amino acids. The V and J ends lost 7 bases and 1 base, in that order; junction bases with no gene match: 5.

This clonotype was found many times. The genes are TRBV20-1 and TRBJ1-1; no definite D call. Trimming took 3 bases from V and 1 from J, leaving 9 bases between them. Germline loops: CDR1 DFQATT, CDR2 SNEGSKA (reference sequence). The length of the CDR3 is 13 residues. The CDR3 is CSARPPKNTEAFF. DNA for the CDR3: TGCAGTGCTAGGCCCCCTAAGAACACTGAAGCTTTCTTT.

CDR3 protein: CASSGLAGRSYEQYF. CDR3 sequence (DNA): TGTGCCAGCAGTGGCCTAGCGGGACGTTCCTACGAGCAGTACTTC. This chain links TRBV2 with TRBJ2-7; TRBD2 matches 9 bases. Germline loops: CDR1 SNHLY, CDR2 FYNNEI. V lost 4 bases, J lost 1 base, and 5 bases stayed unmatched. This CDR3 is 15 amino acids long.

In this sample, this clonotype turned up a few times. V and J are TRBV9 and TRBJ1-1; TRBD1 might be the D (5 bases). V lost 3 bases, J lost 3 bases, and 6 bases lay in between. The CDR3 totals 12 residues. CDR1 and CDR2 (germline): SGDLS, YYNGEE. CDR3 protein: CASSGGYTEAFF. CDR3 bases: TGTGCCAGCAGCGGGGGGTACACTGAAGCTTTCTTT.

The sample holds many counts of this clonotype. The chain employs TRBV19 and TRBJ2-7, with D maybe TRBD2 (7 bases). The CDR3 extends over 14 amino acids. Trimming cost V 4 bases and J 1 base, with 11 bases left between them. CDR1 and CDR2 (germline): LNHDA, SQIVND (reference sequence). CDR3 in amino acids: CASSSGGWSYEQYF. CDR3 coding DNA: TGTGCCAGTAGTAGCGGGGGCTGGTCCTACGAGCAGTACTTC.

The V gene is TRBV9, the J gene TRBJ1-1; D might be TRBD1 (6 bases). CDR3 length: 16 residues. Looked up from germline, CDR1 is SGDLS and CDR2 is YYNGEE. The V gene lost 0 bases and the J gene lost 1 base, with 13 bases spanning the gap. DNA of the CDR3: TGTGCCAGCAGCGTAGGGGGGGGGGCGGCGAACACTGAAGCTTTCTTT. It codes for CASSVGGGAANTEAFF.

This clonotype was seen repeatedly, ten times or more. This chain connects TRBV5-1 to TRBJ2-7; TRBD2 agrees at 7 bases. The germline gives CDR1 SGHRS, CDR2 YFSETQ. Trimming cost V 3 bases and J 0 bases; bases outside gene matches: 12. This CDR3 contains 17 residues. CDR3 sequence reads: CASSSWAGDLSSYEQYF. The CDR3 DNA reads as TGCGCCAGCAGCTCCTGGGCGGGAGACTTGAGCTCCTACGAGCAGTACTTC.

As concerns this clonotype: Its ends do not fully match the called genes, so a read error is possible. The chain links TRBV7-9 to TRBJ2-7, with 9 positions matching TRBD2. The CDR3 loop spans 15 amino acids. Germline-derived CDR1 and CDR2 are SEHNR and FQNEAQ (reference sequence). CDR3 region: CASSRLADPPYEQYF. CDR3 coding DNA: TGCGCCAGCAGCCGACTAGCGGACCCCCCCTACGAGCAGTACTTC.

The rearrangement links TRBV29-1 to TRBJ1-2; weak D call: TRBD1 (6 bases). Looked up from germline, CDR1 is SQVTM and CDR2 is ANQGSEA. There are 13 residues in the CDR3. V lost 1 base and J lost 8, with 14 bases in between. CDR3 coding DNA: TGCAGCGTTGAAGTGGCGGGGGCGCCGGGCTACACCTTC. Encoded protein: CSVEVAGAPGYTF.

The rearrangement links TRBV30 to TRBJ2-3; 7 nucleotides line up with TRBD1. This CDR3 comprises 15 residues. Germline lookup yields CDR1 GTSNPN and CDR2 SVGIG (reference sequence). The ends lost 3 bases at V and 0 bases at J; junction bases unmatched: 6. CDR3 in amino acids: CAWSPAGGSTDTQYF. CDR3 nucleotides: TGTGCCTGGAGCCCCGCAGGGGGTAGCACAGATACGCAGTATTTT. The complete variable domain, with remaining parts taken from reference TRBV30 and TRBJ2-3, reads SQTIHQWPATLVQPVGSPLSLECTVEGTSNPNLYWYRQAAGRGLQLLFYSVGIGQISSEVPQNLSASRPQDRQFILSSKKLLLSDSGFYLCAWSPAGGSTDTQYFGPGTRLTVL.

About this clonotype itself: This may be a read error: a much more frequent sequence differs by one nucleotide. The rearrangement joins TRBV6-1 to TRBJ2-5; D is possibly TRBD2 (5 bases). Per germline, CDR1 MNHNS and CDR2 SASEGT. This CDR3 comprises 14 residues. CDR3 sequence: CTSMRVGSEETQYF. The DNA for the CDR3 is TGTACCAGCATGCGGGTCGGATCTGAAGAGACCCAGTACTTC.

This chain connects TRBV11-2 to TRBJ1-1; D not resolved. The length of the CDR3 is 13 residues. Deletions cut 5 bases from V and 9 bases from J, with 16 bases between. The germline gives CDR1 SGHAT, CDR2 FQNNGV. The chain's CDR3 is CASSPITGAKAFF. The CDR3 bases are TGTGCCAGCAGCCCCATTACCGGAGCCAAAGCTTTCTTT.

In its sample, this clonotype was seen a few times. V gene TRBV29-1 combines with J gene TRBJ2-7; D gene unclear. V dropped 5 bases and J dropped 0 bases, with 8 bases sitting between them. CDR3 size: 12 residues. The germline V gene encodes CDR1 SQVTM and CDR2 ANQGSEA. CDR3 bases: TGCAGCGTTCGTGACAACTCCTACGAGCAGTACTTC. Its protein product is CSVRDNSYEQYF.

V is TRBV20-1 and J is TRBJ2-5; 7 bases are shared with TRBD2. Germline loops: CDR1 DFQATT, CDR2 SNEGSKA (reference sequence). The V and J ends lost 4 bases and 2 bases, in that order; junction bases with no gene match: 10. The CDR3 runs to 15 residues. Here the CDR3 DNA reads TGCAGTGCTACCCCGGCTAGCGGCACACAAGAGACCCAGTACTTC. This sequence encodes CSATPASGTQETQYF.